This T cell receptor (beta chain) originates from a study of T cells after yellow fever vaccination. This clonotype has at least ten counts. CDR3 size: 11 residues. The ends were cut back, 3 bases at V and 7 bases at J, with 4 bases in the middle. Universal primer sites and UMIs were introduced during 5'RACE template-switching synthesis of TCR cDNA. From the 5' RACE reads, TCRdb called clonotypes with MiXCR, one entry per CDR3 protein. This sample has some 220,000 distinct CDR3 sequences, with 2.5% to 3.5% found just once. The specimen comprised CD4+ T cells sorted from PBMCs, sampled 10 days after the yellow fever booster vaccination. The rearrangement links TRBV12-3 or TRBV12-4 to TRBJ1-3; D is undetermined. This TCR derives from a man aged 18 to 35 who received the YFV17D yellow fever vaccine. In DNA form, the CDR3 reads TGTGCCAGCAGTTTTCAGAACACCATATATTTT. Translation: CASSFQNTIYF.